This TCR beta chain was profiled in a study of CD8 T cells in Susac syndrome. The CDR3 runs to 17 residues. CDR1 LNHDA and CDR2 SQIVND come from the germline V gene (reference sequence). V was clipped by 0 bases and J by 4 bases, with 18 bases between them. Random hexamers served to reverse transcribe roughly 0.5 to 1 ug RNA. Amplification of the TCR beta CDR3 was carried out by immunoSEQ multiplex PCR, which spanned a total of 54 Vbeta and 13 Jbeta segments. MiXCR, applied by TCRdb to the immunoSEQ multiplex PCR reads, yields one record per CDR3 protein. Of roughly 200,000 distinct CDR3 sequences listed, 90% to 96% are singletons.

This TCR was recovered from a human donor with multiple sclerosis. Sequencing was performed on CD4+ T cells from PBMCs. The rearrangement joins TRBV19 to TRBJ2-5, with a weak D call TRBD2 (5 bases). The CDR3 nucleotides are TGTGCCAGTAGTATAGACGGCGGTCGGGGAGATCGAGAGACCCAGTACTTC. Protein: CASSIDGGRGDRETQYF.